This T cell receptor (beta chain) was captured in a study of technical replicates of blood from a few donors. J was trimmed by 1 base and V by 5 bases; bases with no gene match: 5. The CDR3 is 15 amino acids. Germline lookup yields CDR1 SGHKS and CDR2 YYEKEE (reference sequence). Assay: immunoSEQ multiplex PCR; the TCRdb copy retains only in-frame clones and omits some. The sample holds 85,000 to 100,000 clones, approximately 96% seen once. The V call is TRBV5-5, the J call TRBJ2-5; TRBD2 matches 10 bases. Sequencing was done on a sample of T cells isolated from PBMCs. The sequence derives from a human donor in good health. CDR3 residues: CASSLGLAAQETQYF. CDR3 DNA sequence: TGTGCCAGCAGTCTCGGACTAGCGGCCCAAGAGACCCAGTACTTC.